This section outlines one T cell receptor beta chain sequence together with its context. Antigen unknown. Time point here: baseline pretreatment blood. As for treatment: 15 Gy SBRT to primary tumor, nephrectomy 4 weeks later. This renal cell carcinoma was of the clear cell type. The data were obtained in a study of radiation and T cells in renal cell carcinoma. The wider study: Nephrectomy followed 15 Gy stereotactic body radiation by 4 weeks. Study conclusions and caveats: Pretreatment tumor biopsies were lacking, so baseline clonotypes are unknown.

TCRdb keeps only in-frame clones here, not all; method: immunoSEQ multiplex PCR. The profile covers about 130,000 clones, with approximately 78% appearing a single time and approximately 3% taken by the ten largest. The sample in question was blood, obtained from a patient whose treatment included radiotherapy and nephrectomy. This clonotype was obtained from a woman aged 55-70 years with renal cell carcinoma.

CDR3 sequence: CASSISGDRGYEQYF. Here the CDR3 DNA reads TGTGCCAGTAGTATCAGTGGGGACAGGGGCTACGAGCAGTACTTC. The rearrangement links TRBV19 to TRBJ2-7, with 10 bases lining up with TRBD1. This CDR3 has 15 residues. The trim removed 3 bases at V and 3 bases at J, leaving 5 bases unmatched. Looked up from germline, CDR1 is LNHDA and CDR2 is SQIVND (reference sequence).